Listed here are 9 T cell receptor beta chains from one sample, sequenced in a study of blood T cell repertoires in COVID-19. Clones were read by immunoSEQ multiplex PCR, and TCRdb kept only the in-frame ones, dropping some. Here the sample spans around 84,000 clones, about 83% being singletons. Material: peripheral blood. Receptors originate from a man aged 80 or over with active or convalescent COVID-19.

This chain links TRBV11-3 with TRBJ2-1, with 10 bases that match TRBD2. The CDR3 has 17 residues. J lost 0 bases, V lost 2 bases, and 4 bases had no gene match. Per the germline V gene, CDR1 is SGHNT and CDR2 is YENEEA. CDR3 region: CASSLSAGGSSYNEQFF. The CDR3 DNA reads TGTGCCAGCAGCTTATCAGCGGGGGGGAGCTCCTACAATGAGCAGTTCTTC.

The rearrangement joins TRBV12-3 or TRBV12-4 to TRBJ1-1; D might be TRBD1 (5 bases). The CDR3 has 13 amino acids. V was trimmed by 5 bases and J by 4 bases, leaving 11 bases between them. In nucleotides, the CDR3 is TGTGCCAGCAGTAAGGGGACTGTCACTGAAGCTTTCTTT. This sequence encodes CASSKGTVTEAFF.

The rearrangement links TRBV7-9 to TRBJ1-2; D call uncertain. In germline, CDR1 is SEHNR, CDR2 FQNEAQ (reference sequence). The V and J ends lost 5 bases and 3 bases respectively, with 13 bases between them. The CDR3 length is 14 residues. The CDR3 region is CASSKESGHYGYTF. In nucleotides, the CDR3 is TGTGCCAGCAGCAAAGAGTCTGGGCACTATGGCTACACCTTC.

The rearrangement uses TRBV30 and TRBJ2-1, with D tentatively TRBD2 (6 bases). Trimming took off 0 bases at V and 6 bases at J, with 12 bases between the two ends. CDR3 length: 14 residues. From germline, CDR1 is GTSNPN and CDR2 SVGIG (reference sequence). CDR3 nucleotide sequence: TGTGCCTGGAGTGTGGGGGGACCGATCAATGAGCAGTTCTTC. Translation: CAWSVGGPINEQFF.

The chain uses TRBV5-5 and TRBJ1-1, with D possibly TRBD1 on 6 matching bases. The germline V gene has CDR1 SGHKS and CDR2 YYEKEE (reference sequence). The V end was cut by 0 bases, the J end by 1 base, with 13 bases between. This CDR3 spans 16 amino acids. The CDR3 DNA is TGTGCCAGCAGCTTGGCGGGGGGGGCCAGGAACACTGAAGCTTTCTTT. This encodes CASSLAGGARNTEAFF.

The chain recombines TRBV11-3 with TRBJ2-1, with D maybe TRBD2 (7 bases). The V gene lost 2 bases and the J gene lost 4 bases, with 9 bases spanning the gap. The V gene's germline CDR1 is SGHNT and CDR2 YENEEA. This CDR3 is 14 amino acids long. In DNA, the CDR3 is TGTGCCAGCAGCTTAAGGGGGGGGTACAATGAGCAGTTCTTC. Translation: CASSLRGGYNEQFF.

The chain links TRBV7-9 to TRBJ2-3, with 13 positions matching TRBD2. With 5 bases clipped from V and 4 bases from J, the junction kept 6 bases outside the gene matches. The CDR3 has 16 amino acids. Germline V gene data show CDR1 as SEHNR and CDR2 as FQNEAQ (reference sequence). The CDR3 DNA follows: TGTGCCAGCAGCGTAGGACTAGCGGGAGTCGCAGATACGCAGTATTTT. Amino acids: CASSVGLAGVADTQYF.

The CDR3 DNA is TGTGCCAGCGGGCCGTCGACTAGCGGGCCTTACAATGAGCAGTTCTTC. Protein: CASGPSTSGPYNEQFF. This chain uses TRBV6-6 with TRBJ2-1, with TRBD2 identical over 10 bases. Germline values: CDR1 MNHNY, CDR2 SVGAGI (reference sequence). Trimming removed 8 bases from V and 4 bases from J; junction bases left unmatched: 11. The length of the CDR3 is 16 residues.

CDR3: CASSVRAPVVAGELFF. CDR3 DNA sequence: TGCGCCAGCAGTGTGCGGGCCCCCGTGGTGGCCGGGGAGCTGTTTTTT. The rearrangement uses TRBV10-2 and TRBJ2-2, with TRBD2 as a possible D gene (5 bases). In germline, CDR1 is WSHSY, CDR2 SAAADI. The CDR3 contains 16 residues. The V end was cut by 4 bases, the J end by 6 bases, with 18 bases between.